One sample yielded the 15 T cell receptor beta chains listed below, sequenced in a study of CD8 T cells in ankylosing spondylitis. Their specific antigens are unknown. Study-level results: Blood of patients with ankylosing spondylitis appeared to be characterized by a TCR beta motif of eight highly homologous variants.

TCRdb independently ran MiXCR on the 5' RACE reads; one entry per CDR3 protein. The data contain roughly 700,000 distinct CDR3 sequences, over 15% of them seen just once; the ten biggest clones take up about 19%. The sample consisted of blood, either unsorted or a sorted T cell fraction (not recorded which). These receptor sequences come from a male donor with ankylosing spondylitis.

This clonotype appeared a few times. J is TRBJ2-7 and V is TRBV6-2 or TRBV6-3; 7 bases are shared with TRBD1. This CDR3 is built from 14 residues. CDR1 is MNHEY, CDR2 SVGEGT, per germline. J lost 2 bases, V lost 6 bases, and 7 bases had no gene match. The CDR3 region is CASRTQGITYEQYF. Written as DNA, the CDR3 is TGTGCCAGCAGGACACAGGGGATTACCTACGAGCAGTACTTC.

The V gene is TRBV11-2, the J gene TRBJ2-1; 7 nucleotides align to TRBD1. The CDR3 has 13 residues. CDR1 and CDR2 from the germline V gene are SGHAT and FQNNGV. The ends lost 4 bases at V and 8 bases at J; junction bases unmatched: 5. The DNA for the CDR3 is TGTGCCAGCAGCTCACAGGGGATGGATGAGCAGTTCTTC. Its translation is CASSSQGMDEQFF.

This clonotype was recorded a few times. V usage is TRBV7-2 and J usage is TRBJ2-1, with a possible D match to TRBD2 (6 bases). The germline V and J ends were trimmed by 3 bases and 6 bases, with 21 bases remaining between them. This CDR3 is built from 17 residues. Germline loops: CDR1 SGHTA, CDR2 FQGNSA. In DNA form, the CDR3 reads TGTGCCAGCAGCTTCGCGGGTAGCGGAGCTCCTTTCAATGAGCAGTTCTTC. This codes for CASSFAGSGAPFNEQFF.

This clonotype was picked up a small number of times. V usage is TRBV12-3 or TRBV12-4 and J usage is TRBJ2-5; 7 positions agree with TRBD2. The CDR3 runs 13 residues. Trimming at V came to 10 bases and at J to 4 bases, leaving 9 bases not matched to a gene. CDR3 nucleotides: TGTGCCACAAGTGGGGGAGGGGTAGAGACCCAGTACTTC. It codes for CATSGGGVETQYF.

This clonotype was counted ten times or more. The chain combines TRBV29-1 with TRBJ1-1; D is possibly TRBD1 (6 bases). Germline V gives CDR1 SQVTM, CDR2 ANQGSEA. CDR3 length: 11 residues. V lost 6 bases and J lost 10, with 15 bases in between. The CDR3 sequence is CSVSRGSRAFF. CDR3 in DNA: TGCAGCGTGTCCAGGGGATCACGAGCTTTCTTT.

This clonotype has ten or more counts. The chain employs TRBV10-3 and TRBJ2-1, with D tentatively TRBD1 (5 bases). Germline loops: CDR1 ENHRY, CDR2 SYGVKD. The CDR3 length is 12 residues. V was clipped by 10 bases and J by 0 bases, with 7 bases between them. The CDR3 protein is CATTGSYNEQFF. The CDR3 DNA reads TGTGCCACCACAGGCTCCTACAATGAGCAGTTCTTC.

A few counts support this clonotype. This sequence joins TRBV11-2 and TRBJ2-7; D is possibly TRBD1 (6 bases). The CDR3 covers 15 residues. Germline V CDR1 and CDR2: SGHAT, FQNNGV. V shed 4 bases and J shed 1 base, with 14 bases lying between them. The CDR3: CASSSGPTGSYEQYF. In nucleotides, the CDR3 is TGTGCCAGCAGCTCGGGCCCAACAGGGTCCTACGAGCAGTACTTC.

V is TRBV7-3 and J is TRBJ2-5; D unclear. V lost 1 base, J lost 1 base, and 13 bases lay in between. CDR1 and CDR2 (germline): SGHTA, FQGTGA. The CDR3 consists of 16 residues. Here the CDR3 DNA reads TGTGCCAGCAGCTTAATCTCGTATAGGGCCCAAGAGACCCAGTACTTC. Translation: CASSLISYRAQETQYF.

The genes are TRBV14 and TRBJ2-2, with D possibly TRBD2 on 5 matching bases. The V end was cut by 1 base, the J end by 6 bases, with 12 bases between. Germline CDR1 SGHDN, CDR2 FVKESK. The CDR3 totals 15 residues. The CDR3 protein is CASSQVSGSAGELFF. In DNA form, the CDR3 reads TGTGCCAGCAGCCAAGTATCGGGGAGTGCCGGGGAGCTGTTTTTT.

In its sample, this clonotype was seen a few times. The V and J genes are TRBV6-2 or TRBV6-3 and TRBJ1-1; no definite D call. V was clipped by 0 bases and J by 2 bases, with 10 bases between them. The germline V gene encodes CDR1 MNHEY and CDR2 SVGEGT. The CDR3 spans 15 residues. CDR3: CASSYSWTPNTEAFF. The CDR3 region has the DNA TGTGCCAGCAGTTACTCTTGGACCCCAAACACTGAAGCTTTCTTT.

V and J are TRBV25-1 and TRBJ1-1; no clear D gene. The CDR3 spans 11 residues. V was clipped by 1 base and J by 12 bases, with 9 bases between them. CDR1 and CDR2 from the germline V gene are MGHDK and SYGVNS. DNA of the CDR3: TGTGCCAGCAGTGAATGGATGAGGCCTTTCTTT. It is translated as CASSEWMRPFF.

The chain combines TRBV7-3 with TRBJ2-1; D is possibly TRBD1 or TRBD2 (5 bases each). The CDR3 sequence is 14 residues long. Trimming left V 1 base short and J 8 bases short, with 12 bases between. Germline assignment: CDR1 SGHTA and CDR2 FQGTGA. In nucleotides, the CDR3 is TGTGCCAGCAGCTTAATGGGACCCCCAGATGAGCAGTTCTTC. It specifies CASSLMGPPDEQFF.

The CDR3 DNA sequence: TGTGCCAGCAGTTTTAGCGGCCAGCGCCCATACAATGAGCAGTTCTTC. It encodes CASSFSGQRPYNEQFF. The chain has TRBV12-3 or TRBV12-4 and TRBJ2-1; tentatively, D is TRBD2 (6 bases). Trimming stripped 3 bases from V and 4 bases from J, with 16 bases between. This CDR3 comprises 16 residues.

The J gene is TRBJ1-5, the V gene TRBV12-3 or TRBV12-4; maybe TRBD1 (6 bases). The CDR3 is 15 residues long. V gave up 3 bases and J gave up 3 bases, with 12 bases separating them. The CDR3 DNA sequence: TGTGCCAGCAGTTTTTTACAGGGCATCAATCAGCCCCAGCATTTT. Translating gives CASSFLQGINQPQHF.

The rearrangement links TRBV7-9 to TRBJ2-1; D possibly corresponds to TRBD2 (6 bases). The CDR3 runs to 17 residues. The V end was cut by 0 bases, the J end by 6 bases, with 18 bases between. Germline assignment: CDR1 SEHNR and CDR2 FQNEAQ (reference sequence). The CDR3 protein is CASSLASGGAAFNEQFF. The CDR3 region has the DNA TGTGCCAGCAGCTTAGCCAGCGGCGGGGCAGCTTTCAATGAGCAGTTCTTC.